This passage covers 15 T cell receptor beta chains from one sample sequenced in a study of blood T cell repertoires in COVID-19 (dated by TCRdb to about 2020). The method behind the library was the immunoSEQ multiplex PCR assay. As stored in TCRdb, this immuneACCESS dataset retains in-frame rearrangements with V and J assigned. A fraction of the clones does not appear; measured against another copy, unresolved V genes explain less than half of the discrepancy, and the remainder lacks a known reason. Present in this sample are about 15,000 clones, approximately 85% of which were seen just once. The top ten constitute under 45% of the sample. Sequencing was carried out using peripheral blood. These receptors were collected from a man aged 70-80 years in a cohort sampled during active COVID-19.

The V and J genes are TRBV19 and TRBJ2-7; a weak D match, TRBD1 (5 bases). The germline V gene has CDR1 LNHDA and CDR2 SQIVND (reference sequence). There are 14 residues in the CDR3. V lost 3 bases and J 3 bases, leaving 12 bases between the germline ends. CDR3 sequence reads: CASSILDGHYEQYF. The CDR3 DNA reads TGTGCCAGTAGTATCTTGGACGGACACTACGAGCAGTACTTC.

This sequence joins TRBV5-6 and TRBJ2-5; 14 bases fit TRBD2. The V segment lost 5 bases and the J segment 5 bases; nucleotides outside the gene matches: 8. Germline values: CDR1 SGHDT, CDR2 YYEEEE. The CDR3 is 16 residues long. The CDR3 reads CASSGLAGGPRETQYF. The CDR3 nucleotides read TGTGCCAGCAGTGGACTAGCGGGAGGCCCCAGGGAGACCCAGTACTTC.

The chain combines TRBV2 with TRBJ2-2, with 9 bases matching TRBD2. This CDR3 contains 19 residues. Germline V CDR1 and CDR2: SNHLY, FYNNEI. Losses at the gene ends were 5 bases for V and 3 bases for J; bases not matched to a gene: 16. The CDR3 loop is CASSTLIAGEKSHTGELFF. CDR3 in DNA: TGTGCCAGCAGTACTTTAATAGCGGGAGAGAAGTCGCACACCGGGGAGCTGTTTTTT. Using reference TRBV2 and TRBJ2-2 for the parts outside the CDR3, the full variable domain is EPEVTQTPSHQVTQMGQEVILRCVPISNHLYFYWYRQILGQKVEFLVSFYNNEISEKSEIFDDQFSVERPDGSNFTLKIRSTKLEDSAMYFCASSTLIAGEKSHTGELFFGEGSRLTVL.

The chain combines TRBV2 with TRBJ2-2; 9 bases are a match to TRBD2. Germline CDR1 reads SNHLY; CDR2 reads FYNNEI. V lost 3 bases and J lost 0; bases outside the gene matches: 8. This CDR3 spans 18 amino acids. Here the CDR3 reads CASSDLGGRVSNTGELFF. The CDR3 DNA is TGTGCCAGCAGTGATCTAGGCGGGAGGGTCTCGAACACCGGGGAGCTGTTTTTT. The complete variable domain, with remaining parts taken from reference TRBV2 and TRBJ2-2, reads EPEVTQTPSHQVTQMGQEVILRCVPISNHLYFYWYRQILGQKVEFLVSFYNNEISEKSEIFDDQFSVERPDGSNFTLKIRSTKLEDSAMYFCASSDLGGRVSNTGELFFGEGSRLTVL.

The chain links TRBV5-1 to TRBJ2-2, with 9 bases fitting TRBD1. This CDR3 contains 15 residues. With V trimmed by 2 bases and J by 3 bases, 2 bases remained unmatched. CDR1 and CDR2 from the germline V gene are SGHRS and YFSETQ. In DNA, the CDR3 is TGCGCCAGCAGCTTACAGGGGGCGGACACCGGGGAGCTGTTTTTT. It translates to CASSLQGADTGELFF.

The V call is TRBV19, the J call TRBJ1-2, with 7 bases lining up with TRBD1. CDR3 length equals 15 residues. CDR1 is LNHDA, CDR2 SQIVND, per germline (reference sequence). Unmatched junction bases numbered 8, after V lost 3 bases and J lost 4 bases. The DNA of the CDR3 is TGTGCCAGTAGTATTGGGCCAGGGGGTGTCTATGGCTACACCTTC. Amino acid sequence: CASSIGPGGVYGYTF.

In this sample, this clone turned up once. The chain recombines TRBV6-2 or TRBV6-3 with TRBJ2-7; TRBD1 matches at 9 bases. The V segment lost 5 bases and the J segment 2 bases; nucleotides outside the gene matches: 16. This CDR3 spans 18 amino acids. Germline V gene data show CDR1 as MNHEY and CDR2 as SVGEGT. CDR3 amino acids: CASSTQARTGVTAYEQYF. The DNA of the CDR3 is TGTGCCAGCAGTACACAGGCGCGGACAGGGGTTACGGCCTACGAGCAGTACTTC.

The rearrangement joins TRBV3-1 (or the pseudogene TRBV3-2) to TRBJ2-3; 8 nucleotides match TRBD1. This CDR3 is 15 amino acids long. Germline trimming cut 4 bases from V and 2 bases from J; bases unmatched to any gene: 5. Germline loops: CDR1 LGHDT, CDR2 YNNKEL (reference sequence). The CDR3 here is CASSPGQGLTDTQYF. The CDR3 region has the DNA TGTGCCAGCAGCCCCGGACAGGGCCTCACAGATACGCAGTATTTT.

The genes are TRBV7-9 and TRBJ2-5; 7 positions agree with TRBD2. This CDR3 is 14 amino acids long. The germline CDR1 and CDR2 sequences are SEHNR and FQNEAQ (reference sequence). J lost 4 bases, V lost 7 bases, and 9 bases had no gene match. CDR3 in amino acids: CASKPQWEGETQYF. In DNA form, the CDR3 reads TGTGCCAGCAAGCCCCAGTGGGAGGGAGAGACCCAGTACTTC.

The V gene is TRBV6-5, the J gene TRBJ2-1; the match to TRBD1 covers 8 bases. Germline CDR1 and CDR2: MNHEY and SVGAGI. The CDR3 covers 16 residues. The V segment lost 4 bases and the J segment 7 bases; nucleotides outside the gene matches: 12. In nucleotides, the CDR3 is TGTGCCAGCAGTTCACGCCGAGGACAGGGCAGAAATGAGCAGTTCTTC. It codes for CASSSRRGQGRNEQFF.

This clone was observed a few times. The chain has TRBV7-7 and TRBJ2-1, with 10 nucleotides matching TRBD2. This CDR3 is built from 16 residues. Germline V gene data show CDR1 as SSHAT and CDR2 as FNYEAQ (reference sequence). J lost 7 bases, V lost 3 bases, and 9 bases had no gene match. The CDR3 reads CASSFQAGGPGNEQFF. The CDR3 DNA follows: TGTGCCAGCAGCTTCCAAGCGGGAGGGCCCGGGAATGAGCAGTTCTTC.

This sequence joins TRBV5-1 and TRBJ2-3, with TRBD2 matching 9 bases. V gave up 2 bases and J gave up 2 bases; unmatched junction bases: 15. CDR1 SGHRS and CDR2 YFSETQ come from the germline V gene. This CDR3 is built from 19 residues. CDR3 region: CASSFGASSGTQYTDTQYF. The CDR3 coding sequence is TGCGCCAGCAGCTTTGGGGCCTCTAGCGGGACCCAATACACAGATACGCAGTATTTT.

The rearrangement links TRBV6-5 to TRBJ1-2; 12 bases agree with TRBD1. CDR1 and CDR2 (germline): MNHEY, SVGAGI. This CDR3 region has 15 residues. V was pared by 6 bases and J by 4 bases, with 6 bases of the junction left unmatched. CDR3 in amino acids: CASRGTGGFSYGYTF. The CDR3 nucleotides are TGTGCCAGCAGGGGGACAGGGGGCTTCTCCTATGGCTACACCTTC.

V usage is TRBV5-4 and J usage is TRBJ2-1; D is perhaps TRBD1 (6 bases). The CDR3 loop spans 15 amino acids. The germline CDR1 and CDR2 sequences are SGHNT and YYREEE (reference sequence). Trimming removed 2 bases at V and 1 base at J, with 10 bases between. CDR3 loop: CASSLRDKSYNEQFF. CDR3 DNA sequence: TGTGCCAGCAGCTTACGGGACAAGTCCTACAATGAGCAGTTCTTC.

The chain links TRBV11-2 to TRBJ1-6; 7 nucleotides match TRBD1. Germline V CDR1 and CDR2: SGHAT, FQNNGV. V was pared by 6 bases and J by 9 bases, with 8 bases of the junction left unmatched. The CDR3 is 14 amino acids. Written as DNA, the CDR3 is TGTGCCAGCAGATTACAGGGGCAGGGTTCACCCCTCCACTTT. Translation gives CASRLQGQGSPLHF.